This TCR beta chain was recorded in a study of T-cell memory formation after mild COVID-19. The CDR3 is made up of 12 amino acids. The junction had 5 bases not matched to a gene; V was cut back by 2 bases and J by 14 bases. Germline CDR1 is SGDLS and CDR2 is YYNGEE. Each CDR3 protein gets one entry after TCRdb re-called the 5' RACE reads with MiXCR. Here the sample spans more than 110,000 distinct CDR3 sequences, around 25% being singletons. The sample was PBMCs or a T cell subset sorted from them (not recorded which). The TCR originated in an adult woman who had mild COVID-19 (a few samples of this study predate the infection). Cell type and time point are not known. The rearrangement uses TRBV9 and TRBJ2-1, with 9 nucleotides matching TRBD1. In nucleotides, the CDR3 is TGTGCCAGCAGCGTGAGACAGGGGGAAAAGTTCTTC. Protein product: CASSVRQGEKFF. The full variable domain, rest sourced from reference TRBV9 and TRBJ2-1, is DSGVTQTPKHLITATGQRVTLRCSPRSGDLSVYWYQQSLDQGLQFLIQYYNGEERAKGNILERFSAQQFPDLHSELNLSSLELGDSALYFCASSVRQGEKFFGPGTRLTVL.